The present T cell receptor (beta chain) was sequenced within a study of cytomegalovirus exposure and HLA in healthy donors. The PCR employed 60 Vbeta primers together with 13 Jbeta primers. Sequencing was performed with immunoSEQ multiplex PCR; in TCRdb, only in-frame clones are kept and a portion is missing. The data contain some 48,000 clones, about three quarters of them singletons. The CDR3 extends over 15 amino acids. After removal of 3 bases from V and 7 bases from J, the junction contained 10 bases not matched to a gene. From germline, CDR1 is GTSNPN and CDR2 SVGIG (reference sequence). Sequencing was carried out using PBMCs. V is TRBV30 and J is TRBJ1-4; 8 bases match TRBD1. This clonotype originated in a man in his thirties or forties in good health and CMV-seropositive. DNA of the CDR3: TGTGCCTGGAGCGTTATGGGACAGGCGGGTGAAAAACTGTTTTTT. This encodes CAWSVMGQAGEKLFF.